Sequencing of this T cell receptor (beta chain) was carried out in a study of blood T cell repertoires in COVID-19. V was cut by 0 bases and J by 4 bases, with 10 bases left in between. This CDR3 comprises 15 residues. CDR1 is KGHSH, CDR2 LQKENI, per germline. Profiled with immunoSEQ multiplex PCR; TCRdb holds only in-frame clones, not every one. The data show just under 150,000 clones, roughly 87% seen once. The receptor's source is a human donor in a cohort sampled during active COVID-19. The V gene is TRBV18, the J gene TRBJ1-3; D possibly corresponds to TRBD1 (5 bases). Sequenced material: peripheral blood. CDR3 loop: CASSPPLGAGNTIYF. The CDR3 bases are TGTGCCAGCTCACCACCATTAGGGGCCGGAAACACCATATATTTT.